Below, one T cell receptor beta chain is given with its context. Clones were read by immunoSEQ multiplex PCR, and TCRdb kept only the in-frame ones, dropping some. This sample has some 390,000 clones, with roughly nine tenths found just once. This sample was included in a study of blood T cell repertoires in COVID-19. This sequence originates from a young man who had recovered from COVID-19. Material: PBMCs or T cells enriched from blood (not recorded which).

The CDR3 DNA reads TGTGCCAGCAGCCTTAGCGGTCGGGCGGGCAATGAGCAGTTCTTC. It is translated as CASSLSGRAGNEQFF. The chain carries TRBV5-4 and TRBJ2-1; possible D gene TRBD2, 6 bases. Germline V gene sequence: CDR1 SGHNT, CDR2 YYREEE (reference sequence). The CDR3 sequence is 15 residues long. V lost 4 bases, J lost 6 bases, and 17 bases lay in between.